The 23 T cell receptor beta chains reported below all come from one sample, sequenced in a study of T cells in Graves' hyperthyroidism and ophthalmopathy. Regions amplified from RNA transcripts were the TCR beta CDR3 regions. The TCR CDR3 first-round RT-PCR relied on the HTBI primer set. TCRdb passed the multiplex PCR reads through MiXCR, listing each CDR3 protein once. The profile shows a few hundred thousand distinct CDR3 sequences, 18% of them singletons. The sample was blood. The receptors originated from a young man with Graves' ophthalmopathy.

This clonotype was observed many times. This sequence joins TRBV9 and TRBJ1-1; TRBD1 is a possible D gene (5 bases). The CDR3 is 15 amino acids. V was trimmed by 4 bases and J by 5 bases, leaving 18 bases between them. Germline CDR1 SGDLS, CDR2 YYNGEE. CDR3 amino acids: CASSPRRGARTEAFF. The CDR3 DNA is TGTGCCAGCAGCCCTCGTAGAGGGGCGCGGACTGAAGCTTTCTTT.

This rearrangement joins TRBV19 to TRBJ1-1; tentative D call: TRBD1 (5 bases). This CDR3 has 15 residues. Trimming removed 2 bases at V and 2 bases at J, with 12 bases between. Per germline, CDR1 LNHDA and CDR2 SQIVND (reference sequence). The CDR3 DNA reads TGTGCCAGTAGTATATTGGGGACGGTTAACACTGAAGCTTTCTTT. Translating gives CASSILGTVNTEAFF.

The chain links TRBV12-3 or TRBV12-4 to TRBJ1-1; TRBD1 aligns across 8 bases. The CDR3 sequence is 17 residues long. The V and J ends lost 4 bases and 0 bases, in that order; junction bases with no gene match: 10. CDR3 in DNA: TGTGCCAGCAGTTCCCCGGGACAGGAGACACTGAACACTGAAGCTTTCTTT. Translation gives CASSSPGQETLNTEAFF.

Remarks on this clonotype: A much larger clone sits a single nucleotide away, making a read error possible. V gene TRBV28 combines with J gene TRBJ2-7; no clear D gene. The V gene lost 2 bases and the J gene lost 5 bases, with 16 bases spanning the gap. CDR3 size: 15 residues. Germline V gene data show CDR1 as MDHEN and CDR2 as SYDVKM. The CDR3 sequence is CASSLPGPRRDEQYF. Written as DNA, the CDR3 is TGTGCCAGCAGTTTACCCGGGCCGCGGCGTGACGAGCAGTACTTC. The entire variable domain, with the rest obtained from reference TRBV28 and TRBJ2-7, is as follows: DVKVTQSSRYLVKRTGEKVFLECVQDMDHENMFWYRQDPGLGLRLIYFSYDVKMKEKGDIPEGYSVSREKKERFSLILESASTNQTSMYLCASSLPGPRRDEQYFGPGTRLTVT.

This clonotype was counted ten times or more. The chain has TRBV4-1 and TRBJ1-5; possibly TRBD1 for D (5 bases). The CDR3 has 17 amino acids. Germline-derived CDR1 and CDR2 are MGHRA and YSYEKL. Trimming removed 3 bases from V and 3 bases from J, with 18 bases in between. CDR3 sequence: CASSHGSQGRHNQPQHF. The CDR3, as DNA: TGCGCCAGCAGCCACGGAAGCCAGGGAAGACACAATCAGCCCCAGCATTTT.

This clonotype was seen many times. This sequence joins TRBV29-1 and TRBJ2-3; D perhaps matches TRBD1 (6 bases). The CDR3 has 14 amino acids. Germline-derived CDR1 and CDR2 are SQVTM and ANQGSEA. The V end lost 6 bases, the J end lost 0 bases, and 13 bases lay between the germline ends. This CDR3 reads CSVRGQFSTDTQYF. The DNA of the CDR3 is TGCAGCGTCCGCGGACAGTTTAGCACAGATACGCAGTATTTT.

This clonotype was observed at least ten times. As DNA, the CDR3 is TGTGCCAGCAGTTTAGGGGGGCTGGCTGAAGCTTTCTTT. This gives the protein CASSLGGLAEAFF. V usage is TRBV27 and J usage is TRBJ1-1, with D possibly matching TRBD1 (6 bases). Germline V lookup: CDR1 MNHEY, CDR2 SMNVEV (reference sequence). CDR3 length equals 13 residues. Trimming pared 2 bases from V and 6 bases from J, leaving 10 bases between.

In this sample, this clonotype turned up many times. The chain recombines TRBV5-1 with TRBJ1-2; TRBD1 matches 8 bases. From germline, CDR1 is SGHRS and CDR2 YFSETQ. The length of the CDR3 is 14 residues. The trim removed 3 bases at V and 4 bases at J, leaving 5 bases unmatched. CDR3 DNA sequence: TGCGCCAGCAGCTCCGGGACAGGTGTCTATGGCTACACCTTC. Its translation: CASSSGTGVYGYTF.

There are many counts of this clonotype. This chain links TRBV7-9 with TRBJ2-7; possibly TRBD2 for D (6 bases). V was clipped by 3 bases and J by 2 bases, with 11 bases between them. The CDR3 totals 14 residues. Per the germline V gene, CDR1 is SEHNR and CDR2 is FQNEAQ (reference sequence). CDR3 coding DNA: TGTGCCAGCAGCTTCTGGACTACCGCCTACGAGCAGTACTTC. Its protein product is CASSFWTTAYEQYF.

This chain uses TRBV18 with TRBJ1-2, with 9 bases matching TRBD1. Looked up from germline, CDR1 is KGHSH and CDR2 is LQKENI. The junction had 12 bases not matched to a gene; V was cut back by 2 bases and J by 8 bases. This CDR3 region has 16 residues. Written as DNA, the CDR3 is TGTGCCAGCTCACCAGTTCCGGGACAGGGCCGTGGGGGCTACACCTTC. This translates into CASSPVPGQGRGGYTF. The entire variable domain, with the rest obtained from reference TRBV18 and TRBJ1-2, is as follows: NAGVMQNPRHLVRRRGQEARLRCSPMKGHSHVYWYRQLPEEGLKFMVYLQKENIIDESGMPKERFSAEFPKEGPSILRIQQVVRGDSAAYFCASSPVPGQGRGGYTFGSGTRLTVV.

V gene TRBV5-1 combines with J gene TRBJ1-1; D gene ambiguous. Germline assignment: CDR1 SGHRS and CDR2 YFSETQ. This CDR3 region has 13 residues. Trimming cost V 1 base and J 8 bases, with 12 bases left between them. CDR3 amino acids: CASSLRSIGEAFF. Written as DNA, the CDR3 is TGCGCCAGCAGCTTGAGGAGTATCGGCGAAGCTTTCTTT.

This clonotype has at least ten counts. The chain joins TRBV12-3 or TRBV12-4 to TRBJ1-2; 7 positions agree with TRBD1. The CDR3 loop spans 12 amino acids. Trimming cost V 6 bases and J 3 bases; bases outside gene matches: 1. CDR3: CASSGTDYGYTF. The CDR3 DNA is TGTGCCAGCAGCGGGACAGACTATGGCTACACCTTC.

As concerns this clonotype: Here the CDR3 omits its conserved ending phenylalanine or tryptophan, so a read error is the likely source. V is TRBV3-1 and J is TRBJ1-6; D perhaps matches TRBD1 (5 bases). This CDR3 comprises 16 residues. CDR1 is LGHDT and CDR2 is YNNKEL in the germline V gene (reference sequence). Trimming left V 4 bases short and J 5 bases short, with 15 bases between. CDR3 bases: TGTGCCAGCAGCCCACGCGGGACGTTGGATAATTCACCCCTCCACCTT. Its translation is CASSPRGTLDNSPLHL.

This clonotype was counted many times. The V and J genes are TRBV6-1 and TRBJ1-1; D gene ambiguous. The CDR3 has 13 residues. V lost 6 bases to trimming and J lost 3 bases, with 11 bases between them. CDR1 is MNHNS, CDR2 SASEGT, per germline. CDR3 loop: CASRAQPDTEAFF. As DNA, the CDR3 is TGTGCCAGCAGGGCTCAGCCGGACACTGAAGCTTTCTTT.

The J gene is TRBJ1-2, the V gene TRBV28; the D gene is possibly TRBD1 (6 bases). The germline V and J ends were trimmed by 6 bases and 3 bases, with 11 bases remaining between them. CDR3 length: 13 amino acids. CDR1 is MDHEN and CDR2 is SYDVKM in the germline V gene. For the CDR3, the DNA is TGTGCCAGCAGCCCAGGGGCGGACTATGGCTACACCTTC. This codes for CASSPGADYGYTF.

This clonotype occurred many times. V and J are TRBV2 and TRBJ1-1; D not resolved. Germline assignment: CDR1 SNHLY and CDR2 FYNNEI. The CDR3 covers 14 residues. Deletions cut 6 bases from V and 0 bases from J, with 11 bases between. CDR3 loop: CASSERSMNTEAFF. CDR3 DNA sequence: TGTGCCAGCAGCGAACGGAGCATGAACACTGAAGCTTTCTTT.

The chain combines TRBV12-5 with TRBJ2-2; D gene unclear. Germline values: CDR1 LGHNT, CDR2 FRNRAP. V was shortened by 0 bases and J by 2 bases, with 7 bases between the two germline ends. The CDR3 sequence is 15 residues long. In DNA form, the CDR3 reads TGTGCTAGTGGTTTGGTAAACGGAAACACCGGGGAGCTGTTTTTT. It is translated as CASGLVNGNTGELFF.

As concerns this clonotype: A much larger clone is a single base away; this may be a read error. The chain employs TRBV5-1 and TRBJ2-1, with 8 bases identical to TRBD1. Germline trimming cut 2 bases from V and 8 bases from J; bases unmatched to any gene: 3. The CDR3 spans 13 residues. Germline lookup yields CDR1 SGHRS and CDR2 YFSETQ. The CDR3 DNA reads TGCGCCAGCAGCTTACAGGGGGAGGATGAGCAGTTCTTC. Translation: CASSLQGEDEQFF.

The chain employs TRBV19 and TRBJ2-1; D may be TRBD1 (6 bases). Germline assignment: CDR1 LNHDA and CDR2 SQIVND (reference sequence). V was cut by 6 bases and J by 6 bases, with 15 bases left in between. CDR3 length: 14 amino acids. Written as DNA, the CDR3 is TGTGCCAGTAGGAAACAGGGTGAGGGCAATGAGCAGTTCTTC. It yields the protein CASRKQGEGNEQFF. The complete variable domain, with remaining parts taken from reference TRBV19 and TRBJ2-1, reads DGGITQSPKYLFRKEGQNVTLSCEQNLNHDAMYWYRQDPGQGLRLIYYSQIVNDFQKGDIAEGYSVSREKKESFPLTVTSAQKNPTAFYLCASRKQGEGNEQFFGPGTRLTVL.

The sample holds a few counts of this clonotype. V is TRBV9 and J is TRBJ2-7; D gene ambiguous. Germline-derived CDR1 and CDR2 are SGDLS and YYNGEE. CDR3 length: 13 amino acids. V was pared by 5 bases and J by 6 bases, with 15 bases between. The CDR3 protein is CASREIAVLEQYF. The CDR3 DNA reads TGTGCCAGCAGAGAGATAGCCGTGCTCGAGCAGTACTTC.

This clonotype was counted at least ten times. The J gene is TRBJ1-2, the V gene TRBV6-1, with a tentative D call TRBD1 (6 bases). V was pared by 8 bases and J by 7 bases, with 11 bases between. This CDR3 contains 11 residues. From germline, CDR1 is MNHNS and CDR2 SASEGT. The CDR3 loop is CASHRDPGYTF. CDR3 bases: TGTGCCAGCCACAGGGATCCTGGCTACACCTTC.

This clonotype was recorded at least ten times. The chain carries TRBV9 and TRBJ2-5; no firm D call. Germline V gene lookup returns CDR1 SGDLS and CDR2 YYNGEE. This CDR3 is 14 amino acids long. V lost 0 bases, J lost 5 bases, and 11 bases lay in between. CDR3 protein: CASSVAGVAETQYF. The CDR3 coding sequence is TGTGCCAGCAGCGTAGCTGGGGTGGCGGAGACCCAGTACTTC.

About this clonotype itself: The junction shows a germline mismatch at one end, possibly a read error. The rearrangement links TRBV11-2 to TRBJ1-2; D remains ambiguous. Germline-derived CDR1 and CDR2 are SGHAT and FQNNGV. The CDR3 runs 15 residues. DNA of the CDR3: TGTGCCAGCAGCCCGCTGGGAAGTGTGGGGTATGACTACACCTTC. This gives the protein CASSPLGSVGYDYTF.